The 11 T cell receptor beta chains reported below all come from one sample, sequenced in a study of T cells after yellow fever vaccination. TCRdb itself ran the 5' RACE reads through MiXCR, one entry per CDR3 protein. The data contain a few hundred thousand distinct CDR3 sequences, over 4.5% of them singletons. Sequenced material: CD4+ T cells sorted from PBMCs, taken on the day of the yellow fever booster vaccination. The receptors here all came from a man aged 18 to 30 who received the YFV17D yellow fever vaccine.

The chain is built from TRBV20-1 and TRBJ2-1, with 7 bases aligning to TRBD2. CDR3 length equals 14 residues. CDR1 DFQATT and CDR2 SNEGSKA come from the germline V gene (reference sequence). The V segment lost 6 bases and the J segment 6 bases; nucleotides outside the gene matches: 11. The CDR3 spells CSAPVLTGGNEQFF. CDR3 DNA sequence: TGCAGTGCCCCCGTCTTGACGGGGGGCAATGAGCAGTTCTTC.

This clonotype turned up a few times. This chain links TRBV5-1 with TRBJ2-1, with 9 bases fitting TRBD1. The V and J ends lost 4 bases and 8 bases, in that order; junction bases with no gene match: 10. Germline assignment: CDR1 SGHRS and CDR2 YFSETQ. The CDR3 runs 15 residues. CDR3 residues: CASSPPGTGWDEQFF. CDR3 coding DNA: TGCGCCAGCAGCCCGCCCGGGACAGGGTGGGATGAGCAGTTCTTC.

This clonotype has a count of ten or more. The V and J genes are TRBV18 and TRBJ1-1; D is perhaps TRBD1 (5 bases). V lost 6 bases, J lost 5 bases, and 16 bases lay in between. Germline values: CDR1 KGHSH, CDR2 LQKENI. This CDR3 region has 14 residues. In DNA, the CDR3 is TGTGCCAGCTCCCCGCTCGGGGGGGGGACTGAAGCTTTCTTT. Translation: CASSPLGGGTEAFF.

This clonotype was recorded at least ten times. This chain connects TRBV29-1 to TRBJ2-3, with D possibly matching TRBD1 (5 bases). The length of the CDR3 is 12 residues. V was clipped by 3 bases and J by 5 bases, with 9 bases between them. CDR1 is SQVTM and CDR2 is ANQGSEA in the germline V gene. CDR3 protein: CSVDARGDTQYF. DNA of the CDR3: TGCAGCGTTGACGCTAGGGGAGATACGCAGTATTTT.

This chain links TRBV4-2 with TRBJ1-4, with D tentatively TRBD1 (5 bases). The V gene's germline CDR1 is LGHNA and CDR2 YNFKEQ. The CDR3 runs 15 residues. V lost 3 bases, J lost 4 bases, and 12 bases lay in between. The CDR3 region is CASSQGDLDNEKLFF. As DNA, the CDR3 is TGTGCCAGCAGCCAGGGGGACCTCGATAATGAAAAACTGTTTTTT.

The CDR3 is CASSRSKRGDTQYF. For the CDR3, the DNA is TGTGCCAGCAGCAGATCGAAACGCGGGGATACGCAGTATTTT. This sequence joins TRBV21-1 and TRBJ2-3; whether TRBD2, the table's D call, matches the DNA was not checked. TRBV21-1 is a pseudogene segment. The CDR3 totals 14 residues.

This clonotype was counted at least ten times. This chain joins TRBV5-1 and TRBJ2-3; a weak D match, TRBD1 (6 bases). The CDR3 has 16 amino acids. Trimming stripped 1 base from V and 3 bases from J, with 15 bases between. Germline V gene sequence: CDR1 SGHRS, CDR2 YFSETQ. CDR3 sequence: CASSLMSGDQTDTQYF. The CDR3 bases are TGCGCCAGCAGCTTGATGTCAGGGGATCAGACAGATACGCAGTATTTT.

This clonotype was picked up many times. The chain uses TRBV4-1 and TRBJ2-1, with 7 nucleotides matching TRBD1. Trimming removed 3 bases from V and 4 bases from J; junction bases left unmatched: 12. Germline assignment: CDR1 MGHRA and CDR2 YSYEKL. The CDR3 is made up of 17 amino acids. The CDR3 spells CASSQPYRGLSYNEQFF. CDR3 sequence (DNA): TGCGCCAGCAGCCAGCCCTACAGGGGCCTATCGTACAATGAGCAGTTCTTC.

This clonotype was seen a handful of times. The rearrangement joins TRBV12-3 or TRBV12-4 to TRBJ1-5; 7 nucleotides line up with TRBD1. J was trimmed by 1 base and V by 6 bases; bases with no gene match: 12. This CDR3 contains 17 residues. The CDR3 spells CASSPTGTAASNQPQHF. The CDR3, as DNA: TGTGCCAGCAGCCCAACCGGGACAGCCGCCAGCAATCAGCCCCAGCATTTT.

The CDR3 DNA reads TGTGCCAGCAGCCAGCAGGGTGGGAGGGAGACCCAGTACTTC. Translating gives CASSQQGGRETQYF. The J gene is TRBJ2-5, the V gene TRBV3-1, with D perhaps TRBD2 (6 bases). The CDR3 contains 14 residues. V dropped 3 bases and J dropped 5 bases, with 13 bases sitting between them. Germline CDR1 is LGHDT and CDR2 is YNNKEL (reference sequence).

At least ten counts were recorded for this clonotype. This CDR3 is CAISAQGDKQFF. The DNA for the CDR3 is TGTGCCATCAGTGCTCAGGGTGATAAGCAGTTCTTC. The rearrangement uses TRBV10-3 and TRBJ2-1; weak D call: TRBD1 (5 bases). Germline V gene lookup returns CDR1 ENHRY and CDR2 SYGVKD. The V gene lost 4 bases and the J gene lost 11 bases, with 12 bases spanning the gap. The CDR3 runs 12 residues.